This T cell receptor beta chain was observed in a study of regulatory T cells in long-lasting Graves disease (dated by TCRdb to the early 2020s). Notes on the research overall: In the newly diagnosed Graves' disease group, patients had been taking antithyroid drugs for less than 3 months. Patients with persistent Graves' disease were compared with patients with newly diagnosed Graves' disease using TCR sequencing and RNA sequencing of peripheral blood. The study was conducted in China and was registered as a clinical trial. A total of about 33 samples underwent TCR sequencing, from about 13 patients with persistent Graves' disease and around 20 patients with newly diagnosed Graves' disease. The research as a whole found: Only the TCR beta chain was sequenced and analyzed. Compared with newly diagnosed patients, patients with persistent Graves' disease had lower TCR Shannon entropy and fewer highly expanded clones, which suggests clonal expansion. TRBV28, TRBJ1-2 and TRBJ2-5 were preferentially used in persistent disease, while TRBV20-1 and TRBJ2-1 were favored in newly diagnosed disease. Only peripheral blood was studied, because thyroid tissue, the primary lesion, was inaccessible. More public clonotypes were shared among persistent patients (2,741) than among newly diagnosed patients (approximately 930). As a limitation, the authors acknowledged that the small sample size may reduce accuracy.

The library was obtained by multiplex PCR. Sequencing instrument: Illumina HiSeq 4000. iRepertoire HTBI primers and Arm-PCR amplification of CDR3 regions were used to construct TCR beta libraries. Gel purification was performed on PCR products prior to sequencing. In the paper's pipeline: Gene usage analysis of CDR3 amino acid clonotypes relied on the roughly 60 TRBV and 12 to 15 TRBJ segments identified across samples. COPE and FqMerger were used to merge filtered high-quality paired reads into contigs. BLAST was used to align contigs to IMGT TRBV, TRBD and TRBJ reference genes, with CDR3 defined following IMGT. Highly expanded clones were defined as clonotypes with a frequency above 0.1%. Shannon entropy was used to measure repertoire diversity, and the Gini coefficient was used to measure V-J evenness. A clonotype found in more than one individual was treated as public. In-frame beta chains were kept once TCRdb had trimmed the public reads at Q25 with fastp and called clones with MiXCR. Here each entry gathers all rows of one CDR3 protein and keeps the most common genes and DNA. The authors' filters were not applied to this entry. The sample profile shows 420,000 or so distinct CDR3 sequences; around 15% of them were found once. The top ten clones comprise 20% to 25% of the sample.

This sample's time point label indicates: newly diagnosed GD, antithyroid drugs for less than 3 months. RNA was extracted from PBMCs in TRIzol for both TCR sequencing and RNA sequencing. The diagnosis of Graves' disease followed American Thyroid Association guidelines. Patients for the study were recruited at an endocrinology department in Xi'an, China. Each patient gave approximately 9.7 milliliters of peripheral blood, collected in an EDTA anticoagulant tube. PBMCs were isolated by Ficoll Paque Plus density gradient separation without further T cell sorting. An Agilent 2100 Bioanalyzer and agarose gel were used to assess RNA quality, and a NanoDrop 2000 was used to measure RNA concentration. V is pared back by 0 bases and J by 3 bases, with 12 bases lying between the germline termini. CDR3 length: 15 amino acids, cysteine to phenylalanine. Only the CDR3 region is kept as DNA, spanning 45 bases read in frame from base 1. Taken from the germline V gene (reference sequence), the CDR1 and CDR2 loops are DFQATT and SNEGSKA.

About this clonotype: There is no known antigen for this receptor. Base qualities were left out, and no much larger clone turns up one base away.

This sample was also put to use in a study of T cells in Graves' hyperthyroidism and ophthalmopathy. The second publication reports: Graves' hyperthyroidism was defined as stable when no progression to ophthalmopathy occurred over 18 months of follow-up. Hyperthyroidism patients were aged 18 to 65 years and newly diagnosed, with disease duration of less than 2 months. Exclusion was applied to patients with uncontrolled infections, other autoimmune diseases, pregnancy or lactation. Diagnoses were based on clinical symptoms, serum thyroxine and TRAb, thyroid ultrasound and orbital computed tomography. The TCR CDR3 was subjected to a first round of RT-PCR using the HTBI primer set and the Qiagen OneStep RT-PCR kit. Most expanded thyroid clonotypes (frequency above 0.001) were also found in blood, which suggests that blood repertoires may mirror thyroid immune responses. A model built on a 13 V-J signature distinguished ophthalmopathy from stable hyperthyroidism, reaching over 85% sensitivity and around 81% specificity in cross-validation and 80%/75% in testing. During validation, the model predicted progression to ophthalmopathy a median of approximately six months ahead of onset, with almost 71% sensitivity and 72.22% specificity. A discovery cohort of about a hundred patients, about 40 with Graves' ophthalmopathy and about 58 with stable Graves' hyperthyroidism, was used to find distinguishing TCR V-J signatures. Whether ophthalmopathy could be predicted prospectively was tested in an independent validation cohort made up of roughly 20 hyperthyroidism patients plus 17 patients who later progressed to ophthalmopathy. The approximately 95 discovery patients were divided at random into training and test sets in a 7:3 ratio. In more than 5 Graves' hyperthyroidism patients, the study also compared T-cell repertoires from thyroid tissue with T-cell repertoires from blood. After sampling, hyperthyroidism patients received methimazole starting at 30 mg daily, and ophthalmopathy patients received high-dose intravenous methylprednisolone. Libraries were constructed in a second round of multiplex PCR, after which size selection and purification were performed. Libraries were sequenced paired-end with 100 bp reads on an Illumina HiSeq2000. SOAPnuke was used to process the raw data, throwing out any read that contained adapters or uncalled bases, had a mean Phred below 15, or lacked an exact constant-primer or identifier match. COPE v1.2.5 was used to merge high-quality paired reads, and clonotypes were defined as unique nucleotide sequences. Clonotypes were aligned to IMGT TRBV, TRBD and TRBJ reference segments using MiTCR v1.1. The analysis was restricted to V-J combinations with a frequency above 0.0001, which together covered 98% to 99.2% of the repertoires. A TCS score was defined as the ratio between F50 (clonal expansion) and ExV (chaos), using BLOSUM62-based TCRdist between CDR3 peptides within each V-J. Welch's t-statistics and random forest reduced several hundred V-J features to 10 to 15, which were used in a naive Bayes classifier (R e1071). No statistical method was used to set the sample size in advance, and investigators knew the group allocation. The paper describes TCR Vbeta CDR3 sequencing of 120 to 150 peripheral blood samples, made up of under 50 ophthalmopathy patients, more than 70 hyperthyroidism patients and about 17 progressor patients.

This clonotype was sampled from a woman between 18 and 30 years old with Graves disease. Donor details come from another sample of the same person, matched by shared clones. The source was peripheral blood mononuclear cells (PBMCs), collected at new diagnosis, from a patient treated with antithyroid drugs. The receptor chain draws on TRBV20-1 and TRBJ1-5; the D gene is unclear. The CDR3 reads as follows: CSAREAWQNNQPQHF. The sequence in DNA is TGCAGTGCTAGAGAGGCCTGGCAGAACAATCAGCCCCAGCATTTT.